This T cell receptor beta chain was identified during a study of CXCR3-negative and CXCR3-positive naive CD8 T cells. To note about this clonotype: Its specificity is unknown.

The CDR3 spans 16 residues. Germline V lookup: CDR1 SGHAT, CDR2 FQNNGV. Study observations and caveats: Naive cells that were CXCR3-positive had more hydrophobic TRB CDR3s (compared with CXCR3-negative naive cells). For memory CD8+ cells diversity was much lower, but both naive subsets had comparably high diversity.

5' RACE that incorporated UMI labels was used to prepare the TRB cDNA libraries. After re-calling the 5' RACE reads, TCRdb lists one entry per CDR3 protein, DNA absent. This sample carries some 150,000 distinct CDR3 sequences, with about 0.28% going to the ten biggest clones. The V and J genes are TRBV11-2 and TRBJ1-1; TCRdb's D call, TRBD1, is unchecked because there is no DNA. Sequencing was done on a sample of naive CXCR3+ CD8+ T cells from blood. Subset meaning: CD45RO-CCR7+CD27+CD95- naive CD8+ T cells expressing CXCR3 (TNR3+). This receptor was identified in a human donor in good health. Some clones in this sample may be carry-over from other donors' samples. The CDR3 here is CASSFSGTGVATEAFF.